The 30 T cell receptor beta chains below all came from one sample that was sequenced in a study of CD8+ T cells in alopecia areata. The sequencing template was cDNA reverse transcribed from extracted RNA. Sequencing was performed with immunoSEQ multiplex PCR; in TCRdb, only in-frame clones are kept and a portion is missing. The sample records some 100,000 clones, around 58% being singletons. Sample treatment: oral pan-JAK inhibitor, 5-10 mg twice daily. The sample was CD8+ T cells sorted from blood, taken at week 4, from a patient treated with tofacitinib. The receptors were gathered from a human donor with alopecia areata.

This clone was observed a few times. The V call is TRBV30, the J call TRBJ2-1, with TRBD1 matching over 11 bases. The CDR3 totals 13 residues. V shed 2 bases and J 9 bases; nucleotides not matched to a gene: 3. Germline-derived CDR1 and CDR2 are GTSNPN and SVGIG (reference sequence). CDR3 bases: TGTGCCTGGAGTCCAGGGACAGGGGGTGAGCAGTTCTTC. It is translated as CAWSPGTGGEQFF.

The rearrangement links TRBV25-1 to TRBJ1-3, with D possibly matching TRBD1 (5 bases). This CDR3 region has 14 residues. The V gene lost 1 base and the J gene lost 3 bases, with 7 bases spanning the gap. Germline lookup yields CDR1 MGHDK and CDR2 SYGVNS. The CDR3 region is CASSESGSGNTIYF. The CDR3 region has the DNA TGTGCCAGCAGTGAATCAGGGAGTGGAAACACCATATATTTT.

The V call is TRBV29-1, the J call TRBJ2-7; no clear D. Germline-derived CDR1 and CDR2 are SQVTM and ANQGSEA. Trimming took 7 bases from V and 0 from J, leaving 10 bases between them. The length of the CDR3 is 12 residues. CDR3 residues: CSASGLSYEQYF. Here the CDR3 DNA reads TGCAGCGCATCAGGCCTCTCCTACGAGCAGTACTTC.

This clone was observed once. V is TRBV5-6 and J is TRBJ2-5; D perhaps matches TRBD1 (6 bases). CDR3 size: 14 residues. Trimming removed 2 bases from V and 4 bases from J, with 12 bases in between. CDR1 SGHDT and CDR2 YYEEEE come from the germline V gene. CDR3 DNA: TGTGCCAGCAGCTTACAGGGATTTGGAGAGACCCAGTACTTC. Translation: CASSLQGFGETQYF.

The chain is built from TRBV7-9 and TRBJ1-1; D uncertain. Germline CDR1 and CDR2: SEHNR and FQNEAQ (reference sequence). This CDR3 spans 14 amino acids. Trimming shortened V by 3 bases and J by 2 bases, and 10 bases separated the two germline ends. The CDR3 bases are TGTGCCAGCAGCTTCTCTCTGGGAAACACTGAAGCTTTCTTT. As protein: CASSFSLGNTEAFF.

This chain uses TRBV19 with TRBJ2-7; weak D call: TRBD2 (6 bases). The CDR3 sequence is 11 residues long. The germline V gene encodes CDR1 LNHDA and CDR2 SQIVND (reference sequence). Written as DNA, the CDR3 is TGTGCGGCCGGGAGCTCCTACGAGCAGTACTTC. Translation gives CAAGSSYEQYF.

V and J are TRBV29-1 and TRBJ1-2, with 11 positions matching TRBD1. CDR3 length equals 14 residues. The germline CDR1 and CDR2 sequences are SQVTM and ANQGSEA. V shed 5 bases, J shed 8 bases, and the junction held 10 bases outside the gene matches. CDR3 nucleotide sequence: TGCAGCGTTCCCCGGGACAGGGGGACGACGGGCTACACCTTC. Its protein is CSVPRDRGTTGYTF.

A note on this clone: The same CDR3 arises from other DNA sequences in this sample as well. V gene TRBV29-1 combines with J gene TRBJ2-7, with TRBD1 as a possible D gene (6 bases). CDR1 SQVTM and CDR2 ANQGSEA come from the germline V gene. This CDR3 is built from 12 residues. V lost 2 bases and J 4 bases, leaving 9 bases between the germline ends. The DNA of the CDR3 is TGCAGCGTTGAAAGGGACACTTACGAGCAGTACTTC. Encoded protein: CSVERDTYEQYF.

The chain couples TRBV10-3 to TRBJ2-4, with TRBD2 as a possible D gene (5 bases). Germline-derived CDR1 and CDR2 are ENHRY and SYGVKD. This CDR3 region has 13 residues. Trimming left V 2 bases short and J 8 bases short, with 10 bases between. This CDR3 reads CAISEGLEDIQYF. The CDR3 DNA reads as TGTGCCATCAGTGAGGGCCTGGAGGACATTCAGTACTTC.

The J gene is TRBJ1-5, the V gene TRBV7-3; no reliable D call. The ends were cut back, 0 bases at V and 3 bases at J, with 6 bases in the middle. Per the germline V gene, CDR1 is SGHTA and CDR2 is FQGTGA. The length of the CDR3 is 14 residues. The CDR3 here is CASSLTGFNQPQHF. The CDR3 DNA follows: TGTGCCAGCAGCTTAACGGGGTTCAATCAGCCCCAGCATTTT.

V usage is TRBV15 and J usage is TRBJ1-4; D is unclear. The CDR3 has 11 amino acids. Germline V CDR1 and CDR2: LNHNV, YYDKDF (reference sequence). V was trimmed by 5 bases and J by 9 bases, leaving 7 bases between them. The CDR3 here is CATSGMKKLFF. CDR3 sequence (DNA): TGTGCCACCAGCGGCATGAAAAAACTGTTTTTT.

This clone showed up just once. This chain uses TRBV6-6 with TRBJ1-1; D is undetermined. The CDR3 is 13 residues long. Trimming cost V 0 bases and J 6 bases, with 8 bases left between them. Germline V gene sequence: CDR1 MNHNY, CDR2 SVGAGI (reference sequence). Here the CDR3 DNA reads TGTGCCAGCAGTTACTCGGATGGGGCTGAAGCTTTCTTT. Translated, it gives CASSYSDGAEAFF.

The chain combines TRBV6-5 with TRBJ2-1, with D hard to call. This CDR3 contains 11 residues. V was cut by 4 bases and J by 7 bases, with 5 bases left in between. CDR1 MNHEY and CDR2 SVGAGI come from the germline V gene. CDR3 DNA sequence: TGTGCCAGCAGTTTAGGGAATGAGCAGTTCTTC. It specifies CASSLGNEQFF.

CDR3 region: CASSPYRDLLREQYF. For the CDR3, the DNA is TGTGCCAGCAGCCCTTATAGGGATCTCCTACGAGAGCAGTACTTC. The V gene is TRBV9, the J gene TRBJ2-7, with D hard to call. This CDR3 comprises 15 residues. The V end lost 4 bases, the J end lost 7 bases, and 21 bases lay between the germline ends. In germline, CDR1 is SGDLS, CDR2 YYNGEE.

CDR3 loop: CSVESGGANEQFF. DNA of the CDR3: TGCAGCGTCGAAAGCGGGGGGGCTAATGAGCAGTTCTTC. The chain is built from TRBV29-1 and TRBJ2-1; 10 nucleotides match TRBD2. This CDR3 comprises 13 residues. In germline, CDR1 is SQVTM, CDR2 ANQGSEA. V shed 6 bases and J 7 bases; nucleotides not matched to a gene: 6.

This clone was counted a few times. The gene calls are TRBV7-9 and TRBJ2-5; 9 bases map to TRBD1. Germline assignment: CDR1 SEHNR and CDR2 FQNEAQ (reference sequence). J lost 5 bases, V lost 5 bases, and 12 bases had no gene match. The CDR3 runs 16 residues. CDR3 sequence reads: CASSHRWDRVGETQYF. The DNA for the CDR3 is TGTGCCAGCAGCCACCGGTGGGACAGGGTGGGGGAGACCCAGTACTTC.

Points on this clone: Because it lacks the conserved phenylalanine or tryptophan at the end, this CDR3 is likely a read error. V and J are TRBV9 and TRBJ1-1; 7 bases agree with TRBD1. With 1 base clipped from V and 11 bases from J, the junction kept 8 bases outside the gene matches. The germline V gene encodes CDR1 SGDLS and CDR2 YYNGEE. CDR3 length equals 13 residues. The DNA of the CDR3 is TGTGCCAGCAGCGTAAAAGGGGGCAACGAGGCTTTCCTT. As protein: CASSVKGGNEAFL.

The chain couples TRBV6-5 to TRBJ2-2, with TRBD2 as a possible D gene (6 bases). The CDR3 is 13 amino acids. CDR1 and CDR2 from the germline V gene are MNHEY and SVGAGI. Trimming shortened V by 6 bases and J by 3 bases, and 8 bases separated the two germline ends. DNA of the CDR3: TGTGCCAGCAGCCCGGGAGACACCGGGGAGCTGTTTTTT. Translated, it gives CASSPGDTGELFF.

This clone was detected only a few times. The chain employs TRBV4-1 and TRBJ2-5; D unresolved. CDR1 and CDR2 from the germline V gene are MGHRA and YSYEKL. The CDR3 covers 15 residues. The V and J ends lost 0 bases and 2 bases respectively, with 10 bases between them. The CDR3: CASSQDNLDQETQYF. CDR3 DNA: TGCGCCAGCAGCCAAGATAACCTCGATCAAGAGACCCAGTACTTC.

In the case of this clone: The same CDR3 arises from other DNA sequences in this sample as well. The V call is TRBV25-1, the J call TRBJ2-7; D unclear. The CDR3 contains 11 residues. Germline V gene sequence: CDR1 MGHDK, CDR2 SYGVNS. V lost 2 bases, J lost 4 bases, and 3 bases lay in between. The DNA for the CDR3 is TGTGCCAGCAGTGAAGTGTACGAGCAGTACTTC. Its protein product is CASSEVYEQYF.

The chain recombines TRBV29-1 with TRBJ2-7; TRBD1 aligns across 10 bases. This CDR3 comprises 12 residues. Germline CDR1 reads SQVTM; CDR2 reads ANQGSEA. V lost 4 bases to trimming and J lost 4 bases; unmatched junction nucleotides: 1. The CDR3 protein is CSVAGQGYEQYF. CDR3 in DNA: TGCAGCGTTGCGGGACAGGGGTACGAGCAGTACTTC.

The rearrangement joins TRBV7-8 to TRBJ1-4; the D gene is possibly TRBD1 (6 bases). Trimming pared 4 bases from V and 0 bases from J, leaving 12 bases between. Germline V gives CDR1 SGHVS, CDR2 FQNEAQ. The CDR3 covers 16 residues. The CDR3 region is CASSSGQKATNEKLFF. The CDR3 nucleotides read TGTGCCAGCAGCTCTGGACAGAAAGCAACTAATGAAAAACTGTTTTTT. The complete variable domain, with remaining parts taken from reference TRBV7-8 and TRBJ1-4, reads GAGVSQSPRYKVAKRGQDVALRCDPISGHVSLFWYQQALGQGPEFLTYFQNEAQLDKSGLPSDRFFAERPEGSVSTLKIQRTQQEDSAVYLCASSSGQKATNEKLFFGSGTQLSVL.

The V and J genes are TRBV30 and TRBJ2-3; D is perhaps TRBD2 (6 bases). Germline-derived CDR1 and CDR2 are GTSNPN and SVGIG (reference sequence). This CDR3 contains 15 residues. V was cut by 1 base and J by 0 bases, with 11 bases left in between. This chain's CDR3 is CAWSDGGSSTDTQYF. In DNA form, the CDR3 reads TGTGCCTGGAGTGACGGGGGTTCTAGCACAGATACGCAGTATTTT.

The chain employs TRBV7-2 and TRBJ2-4, with 9 bases lining up with TRBD1. Germline CDR1 and CDR2: SGHTA and FQGNSA. This CDR3 contains 15 residues. Germline trimming cut 5 bases from V and 8 bases from J; bases unmatched to any gene: 10. The CDR3 here is CASSPTWDREDIQYF. CDR3 DNA: TGTGCCAGCAGCCCCACCTGGGACAGGGAGGACATTCAGTACTTC.

As regards this clone: Other nucleotide sequences in the sample specify the same CDR3. This chain connects TRBV29-1 to TRBJ2-7, with no clear D. V lost 3 bases and J 0 bases, leaving 6 bases between the germline ends. This CDR3 region has 12 residues. Germline V CDR1 and CDR2: SQVTM, ANQGSEA. The CDR3 DNA reads as TGCAGCGTTGAGCACAGCTCCTACGAGCAGTACTTC. Its protein product is CSVEHSSYEQYF.

The gene calls are TRBV9 and TRBJ2-5; D is possibly TRBD1 (5 bases). This CDR3 spans 15 amino acids. V lost 4 bases and J lost 2, with 15 bases in between. Germline V gene data show CDR1 as SGDLS and CDR2 as YYNGEE. For the CDR3, the DNA is TGTGCCAGCAGCATACAAGGGGCCTTACAAGAGACCCAGTACTTC. Its translation: CASSIQGALQETQYF.

In this sample, this clone turned up a few times. The chain couples TRBV30 to TRBJ2-7; perhaps TRBD1 as D (6 bases). Germline CDR1 GTSNPN, CDR2 SVGIG (reference sequence). The length of the CDR3 is 13 residues. Trimming removed 2 bases at V and 5 bases at J, with 13 bases between. The CDR3: CAWSLTGSHEQYF. In DNA, the CDR3 is TGTGCCTGGAGTTTGACAGGATCCCACGAGCAGTACTTC.

V gene TRBV10-3 combines with J gene TRBJ2-7, with D possibly being TRBD1 (6 bases). Germline CDR1 and CDR2: ENHRY and SYGVKD. This CDR3 is 13 amino acids long. V dropped 4 bases and J dropped 0 bases, with 7 bases sitting between them. The CDR3 DNA sequence: TGTGCCATCAGTGTGGGGGCCTCCTACGAGCAGTACTTC. It translates to CAISVGASYEQYF.

This clone occurred a few times. J is TRBJ1-2 and V is TRBV29-1; no reliable D call. Germline values: CDR1 SQVTM, CDR2 ANQGSEA. V gave up 4 bases and J gave up 2 bases, with 11 bases separating them. CDR3 length: 13 residues. This CDR3 reads CSVGGEKNYGYTF. In DNA form, the CDR3 reads TGCAGCGTTGGCGGGGAGAAGAACTATGGCTACACCTTC.

The V gene is TRBV4-1, the J gene TRBJ1-2; D not resolved. Deletions cut 0 bases from V and 1 base from J, with 6 bases between. Per germline, CDR1 MGHRA and CDR2 YSYEKL. CDR3 size: 14 residues. In DNA, the CDR3 is TGCGCCAGCAGCCAAGACGGATTTAACTATGGCTACACCTTC. Protein sequence: CASSQDGFNYGYTF.